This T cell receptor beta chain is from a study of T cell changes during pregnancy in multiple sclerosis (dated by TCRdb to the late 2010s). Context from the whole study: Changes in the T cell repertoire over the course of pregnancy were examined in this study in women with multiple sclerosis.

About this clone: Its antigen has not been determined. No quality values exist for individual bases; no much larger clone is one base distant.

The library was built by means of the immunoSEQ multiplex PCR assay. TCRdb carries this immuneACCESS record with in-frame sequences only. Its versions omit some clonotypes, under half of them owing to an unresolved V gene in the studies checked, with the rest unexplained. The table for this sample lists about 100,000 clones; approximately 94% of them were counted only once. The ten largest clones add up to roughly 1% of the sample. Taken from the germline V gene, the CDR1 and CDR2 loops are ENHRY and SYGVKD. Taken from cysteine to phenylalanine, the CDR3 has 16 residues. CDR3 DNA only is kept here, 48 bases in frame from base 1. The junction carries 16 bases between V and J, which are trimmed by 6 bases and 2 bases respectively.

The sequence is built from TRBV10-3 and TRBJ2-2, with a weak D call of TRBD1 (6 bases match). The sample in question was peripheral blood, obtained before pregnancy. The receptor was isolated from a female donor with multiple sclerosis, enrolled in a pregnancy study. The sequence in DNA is TGTGCCATCAGCAGCCCGACAGGTGCAAACACCGGGGAGCTGTTTTTT. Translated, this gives CAISSPTGANTGELFF.